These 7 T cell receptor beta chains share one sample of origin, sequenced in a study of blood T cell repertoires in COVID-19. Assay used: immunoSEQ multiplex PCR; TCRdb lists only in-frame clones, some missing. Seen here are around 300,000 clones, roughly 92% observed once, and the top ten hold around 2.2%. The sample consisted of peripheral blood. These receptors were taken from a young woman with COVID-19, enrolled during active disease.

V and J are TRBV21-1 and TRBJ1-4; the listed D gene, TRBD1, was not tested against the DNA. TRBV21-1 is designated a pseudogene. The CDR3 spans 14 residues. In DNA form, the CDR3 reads TGTGCCAGCAGCAATGGGGTAACAGGGGAAAAACTGTTTTTT. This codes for CASSNGVTGEKLFF.

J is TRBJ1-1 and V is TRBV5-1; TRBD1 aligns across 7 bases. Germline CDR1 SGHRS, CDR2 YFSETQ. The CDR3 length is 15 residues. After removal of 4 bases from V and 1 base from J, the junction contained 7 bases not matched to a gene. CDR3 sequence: CASSPTGPTNTEAFF. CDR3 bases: TGCGCCAGCAGCCCGACAGGGCCAACGAACACTGAAGCTTTCTTT.

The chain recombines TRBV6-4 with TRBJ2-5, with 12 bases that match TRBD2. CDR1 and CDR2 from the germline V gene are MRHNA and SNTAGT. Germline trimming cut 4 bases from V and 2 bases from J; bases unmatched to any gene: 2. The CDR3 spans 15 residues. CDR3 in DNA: TGTGCCAGCAGTGCTACTAGCGGGAGGCAAGAGACCCAGTACTTC. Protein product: CASSATSGRQETQYF.

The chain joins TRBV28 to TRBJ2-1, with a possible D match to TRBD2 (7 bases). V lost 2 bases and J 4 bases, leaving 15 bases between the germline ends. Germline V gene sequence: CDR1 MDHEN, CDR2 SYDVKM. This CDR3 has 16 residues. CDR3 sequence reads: CASSLRGGGPYNEQFF. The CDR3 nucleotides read TGTGCCAGCAGTTTAAGGGGGGGAGGGCCTTACAATGAGCAGTTCTTC.

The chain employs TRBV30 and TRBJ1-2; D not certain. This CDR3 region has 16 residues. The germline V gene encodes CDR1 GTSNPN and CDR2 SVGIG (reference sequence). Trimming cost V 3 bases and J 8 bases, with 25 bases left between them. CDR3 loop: CAWRVEANPRGEGYTF. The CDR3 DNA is TGTGCCTGGAGAGTTGAGGCCAACCCCCGCGGAGAAGGCTACACCTTC.

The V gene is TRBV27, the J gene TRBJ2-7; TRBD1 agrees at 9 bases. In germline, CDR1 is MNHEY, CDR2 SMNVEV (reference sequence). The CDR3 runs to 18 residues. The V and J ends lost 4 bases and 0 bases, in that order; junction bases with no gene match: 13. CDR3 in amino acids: CASSYTGGAAASSYEQYF. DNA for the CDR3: TGTGCCAGCAGTTACACAGGGGGCGCCGCGGCTAGCTCCTACGAGCAGTACTTC.

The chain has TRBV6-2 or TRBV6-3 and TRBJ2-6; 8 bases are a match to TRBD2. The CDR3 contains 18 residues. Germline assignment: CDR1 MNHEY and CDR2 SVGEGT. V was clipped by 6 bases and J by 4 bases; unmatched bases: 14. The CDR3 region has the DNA TGTGCCAGCAGCCCCAGAGCGGGGGCAAGGTCAGGGGCCAACGTCCTGACTTTC. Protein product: CASSPRAGARSGANVLTF.